Sequencing of this T cell receptor (beta chain) was carried out in a study of response to subunit inactivated influenza vaccine. Each CDR3 protein gets one entry after TCRdb re-called the RT-PCR reads with MiXCR. Counted here are about 700,000 distinct CDR3 sequences, roughly 15% occurring once; the ten biggest clones make up 7.5% to 9%. This CDR3 is built from 14 residues. Trimming took off 7 bases at V and 2 bases at J, with 15 bases between the two ends. Germline CDR1 is MNHNS and CDR2 is SASEGT. General observations from the study: The authors put forward the suggestion that each seasonal influenza vaccination may bring in only a limited number of new T cells.

This clonotype was observed many times. The antigen is not known. The sequencing used PBMCs from blood, collected less than 15 days before vaccination. The V gene is TRBV6-1, the J gene TRBJ2-7, with D unresolved. The TCR was taken from a man aged 50-59 years who received an inactivated influenza vaccine. CDR3 residues: CASTRNGPTYEQYF. CDR3 sequence (DNA): TGTGCCAGCACGCGAAACGGCCCGACCTACGAGCAGTACTTC.